Below, 29 T cell receptor beta chains from the same sample are listed, as sequenced in a study of beta chain features in type 1 diabetes. Study-level points and caveats: Type 1 diabetes patients showed a moderate but significant shortening of TCRB CDR3s in all four CD4+ subsets.

These TCRs are of unknown antigen specificity. Every bit of the isolated RNA underwent reverse transcription, so sequencing read expressed TCRB transcripts. Clones were sequenced by immunoSEQ multiplex PCR, and TCRdb holds only the in-frame ones, with some missing. The profile covers approximately 730,000 clones, with around an eighth appearing a single time and around 0.022% taken by the ten largest. Sample: naive CD4+ T cells from blood. The receptors come from a man between 18 and 29 years old with type 1 diabetes.

The chain employs TRBV7-9 and TRBJ2-2; no definite D call. The CDR3 runs to 14 residues. Germline V gene data show CDR1 as SEHNR and CDR2 as FQNEAQ (reference sequence). With 1 base removed from V and 3 bases from J, the gap between germline ends came to 6 bases. The CDR3 DNA follows: TGTGCCAGCAGCTTAGACACTCACACCGGGGAGCTGTTTTTT. This sequence encodes CASSLDTHTGELFF.

This clone was counted only a few times. The chain uses TRBV7-9 and TRBJ2-7; D is ambiguous. The CDR3 spans 16 residues. V was trimmed by 5 bases and J by 1 base, leaving 18 bases between them. CDR1 and CDR2 from the germline V gene are SEHNR and FQNEAQ (reference sequence). The CDR3 DNA is TGTGCCAGCAGCCCAAGGACGGTGGAGCTTTCCTACGAGCAGTACTTC. Translated: CASSPRTVELSYEQYF. The variable domain in full, with the rest retrieved from reference TRBV7-9 and TRBJ2-7, is DTGVSQNPRHKITKRGQNVTFRCDPISEHNRLYWYRQTLGQGPEFLTYFQNEAQLEKSRLLSDRFSAERPKGSFSTLEIQRTEQGDSAMYLCASSPRTVELSYEQYFGPGTRLTVT.

This clone showed up just a few times. The V and J genes are TRBV6-1 and TRBJ2-2; D uncertain. Germline lookup yields CDR1 MNHNS and CDR2 SASEGT. The CDR3 has 16 amino acids. Trimming pared 1 base from V and 0 bases from J, leaving 9 bases between. CDR3 sequence: CASSEVVNANTGELFF. CDR3 nucleotide sequence: TGTGCCAGCAGTGAAGTAGTTAACGCGAACACCGGGGAGCTGTTTTTT.

In its sample, this clone was seen a few times. The chain carries TRBV30 and TRBJ1-2; D unresolved. Germline values: CDR1 GTSNPN, CDR2 SVGIG (reference sequence). This CDR3 has 14 residues. Trimming cost V 1 base and J 4 bases, with 13 bases left between them. Here the CDR3 DNA reads TGTGCCTGGAGTGAGGGCGGACTCGGCTATGGCTACACCTTC. This translates into CAWSEGGLGYGYTF.

This clone was found a few times. This sequence joins TRBV5-1 and TRBJ2-3; D is unclear. Per germline, CDR1 SGHRS and CDR2 YFSETQ. Trimming cost V 2 bases and J 4 bases, with 11 bases left between them. This CDR3 has 14 amino acids. CDR3: CASSFGSPADTQYF. CDR3 nucleotides: TGCGCCAGCAGCTTCGGTTCCCCTGCAGATACGCAGTATTTT.

The chain joins TRBV5-1 to TRBJ2-7; possibly TRBD2 for D (6 bases). The CDR3 loop spans 16 amino acids. Germline V gene lookup returns CDR1 SGHRS and CDR2 YFSETQ. V lost 4 bases, J lost 3 bases, and 20 bases lay in between. CDR3 nucleotide sequence: TGCGCCAGCAGCCACCCAGGCGGAGGGGAAAGCTACGAGCAGTACTTC. Protein product: CASSHPGGGESYEQYF.

This chain uses TRBV5-1 with TRBJ2-7, with 8 bases identical to TRBD1. The junction had 14 bases not matched to a gene; V was cut back by 4 bases and J by 2 bases. Per the germline V gene, CDR1 is SGHRS and CDR2 is YFSETQ. The CDR3 has 17 residues. The CDR3 is CASSPRTGSPVPYEQYF. CDR3 sequence (DNA): TGCGCCAGCAGCCCTAGGACAGGGTCACCGGTCCCCTACGAGCAGTACTTC.

This chain connects TRBV7-9 to TRBJ2-1; D gene unclear. The germline gives CDR1 SEHNR, CDR2 FQNEAQ (reference sequence). The CDR3 has 15 residues. Between the trimmed V and J ends, which lost 5 bases and 6 bases, there was a span of 17 bases. CDR3 nucleotides: TGTGCCAGCAGCCAGATCGCGGTGGAAGGCAATGAGCAGTTCTTC. The encoded protein is CASSQIAVEGNEQFF.

This clone occurred a few times. This chain joins TRBV4-1 and TRBJ2-7; 8 bases match TRBD1. The CDR3 covers 16 residues. Unmatched junction bases numbered 11, after V lost 4 bases and J lost 3 bases. Germline V gives CDR1 MGHRA, CDR2 YSYEKL. The CDR3 here is CASSRLSGTGNYEQYF. DNA for the CDR3: TGCGCCAGCAGCCGTCTATCCGGGACAGGAAACTACGAGCAGTACTTC.

This clone was detected only a few times. V gene TRBV7-2 combines with J gene TRBJ2-5; D might be TRBD1 or TRBD2, each matching 6 bases. The germline CDR1 and CDR2 sequences are SGHTA and FQGNSA. Trimming shortened V by 7 bases and J by 7 bases, and 13 bases separated the two germline ends. The CDR3 runs to 12 residues. CDR3 bases: TGTGCCAGCACCCCGGGGGCCGGGACCCAGTACTTC. It codes for CASTPGAGTQYF.

This clone occurred once. CDR3 residues: CASSSGTGYTEQYF. In DNA form, the CDR3 reads TGTGCCAGCAGTTCCGGGACAGGCTACACCGAGCAGTACTTC. The chain combines TRBV28 with TRBJ2-5, with 8 nucleotides matching TRBD1. With the DNA end fitting TRBJ2-7 better, the J assignment may be wrong. The CDR3 is 14 residues long. Germline V gene data show CDR1 as MDHEN and CDR2 as SYDVKM.

This sequence joins TRBV11-2 and TRBJ2-7; tentatively, D is TRBD1 (6 bases). CDR1 is SGHAT and CDR2 is FQNNGV in the germline V gene. V gave up 1 base and J gave up 0 bases, with 10 bases separating them. This CDR3 spans 15 amino acids. The CDR3 DNA reads as TGTGCCAGCAGCTTAGTGGCAGGGGTCTCCTACGAGCAGTACTTC. This encodes CASSLVAGVSYEQYF.

This clone was observed a handful of times. This sequence joins TRBV9 and TRBJ1-1; unclear D gene. V was cut by 4 bases and J by 5 bases, with 15 bases left in between. The CDR3 is made up of 14 amino acids. The germline CDR1 and CDR2 sequences are SGDLS and YYNGEE. CDR3 sequence: CASSLLGEGTEAFF. Here the CDR3 DNA reads TGTGCCAGCAGCCTGCTCGGAGAAGGAACTGAAGCTTTCTTT.

This clone was detected only a few times. The rearrangement uses TRBV28 and TRBJ1-2; 10 nucleotides line up with TRBD1. Germline V gene sequence: CDR1 MDHEN, CDR2 SYDVKM. The CDR3 length is 15 residues. V lost 5 bases to trimming and J lost 0 bases; unmatched junction nucleotides: 3. The CDR3 spells CASSRGQGANYGYTF. CDR3 DNA sequence: TGTGCCAGCAGTCGCGGACAGGGGGCTAACTATGGCTACACCTTC.

This clone turned up a few times. The sample carries other DNA sequences with the same CDR3. The chain has TRBV30 and TRBJ1-6; perhaps TRBD1 as D (5 bases). The ends were cut back, 1 base at V and 4 bases at J, with 11 bases in the middle. Germline V gene sequence: CDR1 GTSNPN, CDR2 SVGIG (reference sequence). CDR3 length: 15 amino acids. CDR3 sequence: CAWSGGGSYNSPLHF. CDR3 bases: TGTGCCTGGAGTGGCGGGGGAAGTTATAATTCACCCCTCCACTTT.

Only a few counts were recorded for this clone. In DNA, the CDR3 is TGTGCCAGCATGGGGGGCTCCTACAATGAGCAGTTCTTC. As protein: CASMGGSYNEQFF. J is TRBJ2-1 and V is TRBV2, with a tentative D call TRBD2 (6 bases). Germline V gene data show CDR1 as SNHLY and CDR2 as FYNNEI. Trimming removed 7 bases at V and 0 bases at J, with 7 bases between. The CDR3 is 13 amino acids.

V usage is TRBV30 and J usage is TRBJ2-7, with 9 positions matching TRBD1. The CDR3 length is 13 residues. Germline trimming cut 4 bases from V and 7 bases from J; bases unmatched to any gene: 8. Germline loops: CDR1 GTSNPN, CDR2 SVGIG (reference sequence). The CDR3 sequence is CAWNLQGAGEQYF. CDR3 DNA sequence: TGTGCCTGGAACTTACAGGGGGCCGGAGAGCAGTACTTC.

The chain combines TRBV28 with TRBJ1-6; no clear D gene. Germline CDR1 reads MDHEN; CDR2 reads SYDVKM. This CDR3 comprises 12 residues. V lost 7 bases to trimming and J lost 12 bases, with 13 bases between them. The CDR3 sequence: CASTQIGLPLHF. CDR3 nucleotides: TGTGCCAGCACCCAAATCGGGTTACCCCTCCACTTT.

J is TRBJ2-5 and V is TRBV30; D gene uncertain. V lost 0 bases to trimming and J lost 5 bases, with 13 bases between them. Germline V gene data show CDR1 as GTSNPN and CDR2 as SVGIG (reference sequence). The length of the CDR3 is 14 residues. The CDR3 sequence: CAWSVTMPGETQYF. For the CDR3, the DNA is TGTGCCTGGAGTGTAACTATGCCCGGCGAGACCCAGTACTTC.

The sample holds a few counts of this clone. The CDR3 reads CASSVPSGGTYNEQFF. CDR3 DNA: TGTGCCAGCAGTGTCCCAAGCGGGGGGACGTACAATGAGCAGTTCTTC. This chain connects TRBV25-1 to TRBJ2-1, with 9 bases lining up with TRBD2. The CDR3 contains 16 residues. V gave up 4 bases and J gave up 4 bases; unmatched junction bases: 8. CDR1 is MGHDK, CDR2 SYGVNS, per germline.

The rearrangement uses TRBV6-5 and TRBJ1-5; the D gene is possibly TRBD1 (6 bases). CDR1 and CDR2 from the germline V gene are MNHEY and SVGAGI. The germline V and J ends were trimmed by 3 bases and 6 bases, with 15 bases remaining between them. The CDR3 is 15 residues long. The CDR3 loop is CASSYREGGSQPQHF. CDR3 DNA: TGTGCCAGCAGTTATCGAGAAGGGGGGAGTCAGCCCCAGCATTTT.

The rearrangement links TRBV6-1 to TRBJ1-1; maybe TRBD1 (5 bases). The CDR3 is 13 amino acids. Trimming stripped 8 bases from V and 4 bases from J, with 14 bases between. The germline V gene encodes CDR1 MNHNS and CDR2 SASEGT. CDR3 sequence: CASRQGTGTEAFF. DNA of the CDR3: TGTGCCAGCCGTCAGGGTACGGGCACTGAAGCTTTCTTT.

This chain uses TRBV29-1 with TRBJ2-1, with a weak D call TRBD1 (5 bases). The CDR3 runs to 12 residues. CDR1 is SQVTM, CDR2 ANQGSEA, per germline. V was cut by 0 bases and J by 7 bases, with 7 bases left in between. CDR3 amino acids: CSVEDHRNEQFF. The CDR3 region has the DNA TGCAGCGTTGAAGATCACAGGAATGAGCAGTTCTTC.

This clone was observed a few times. The chain carries TRBV6-1 and TRBJ2-7, with a possible D match to TRBD2 (7 bases). Germline lookup yields CDR1 MNHNS and CDR2 SASEGT. The V end lost 8 bases, the J end lost 6 bases, and 14 bases lay between the germline ends. This CDR3 has 12 amino acids. As DNA, the CDR3 is TGTGCCAGCCGAGGGGGGGTTGGCGAGCAGTACTTC. Translation gives CASRGGVGEQYF.

The V and J genes are TRBV25-1 and TRBJ2-5; D call uncertain. V was cut by 3 bases and J by 4 bases, with 15 bases left in between. The CDR3 loop spans 15 amino acids. Per germline, CDR1 MGHDK and CDR2 SYGVNS. CDR3 nucleotides: TGTGCCAGCAGTGATAATAACTTTTTCAGAGAGACCCAGTACTTC. This gives the protein CASSDNNFFRETQYF. Variable domain in full (rest from reference TRBV25-1 and TRBJ2-5): EADIYQTPRYLVIGTGKKITLECSQTMGHDKMYWYQQDPGMELHLIHYSYGVNSTEKGDLSSESTVSRIRTEHFPLTLESARPSHTSQYLCASSDNNFFRETQYFGPGTRLLVL.

This clone was observed a single time. The rearrangement joins TRBV6-5 to TRBJ2-5; 8 positions agree with TRBD2. Per germline, CDR1 MNHEY and CDR2 SVGAGI. This CDR3 contains 15 residues. V was pared by 5 bases and J by 1 base, with 6 bases of the junction left unmatched. In DNA form, the CDR3 reads TGTGCCAGCAGTCAGAGGGCGGGGGGCCAAGAGACCCAGTACTTC. It encodes CASSQRAGGQETQYF.

This clone was found a few times. The chain carries TRBV4-1 and TRBJ2-7; 8 nucleotides align to TRBD1. The CDR3 consists of 15 residues. Germline CDR1 and CDR2: MGHRA and YSYEKL. Unmatched junction bases numbered 8, after V lost 4 bases and J lost 3 bases. The CDR3 is CASSPGQGLYYEQYF. Here the CDR3 DNA reads TGCGCCAGCAGCCCCGGACAGGGTTTATACTACGAGCAGTACTTC.

The rearrangement joins TRBV30 to TRBJ1-4, with 8 bases aligning to TRBD1. J gave up 3 bases and V 0 bases, and 15 bases lay outside the gene matches. Germline assignment: CDR1 GTSNPN and CDR2 SVGIG (reference sequence). The CDR3 has 19 residues. As DNA, the CDR3 is TGTGCCTGGAGTGTACGGGGCAGGGGGCCAACAGGGGCTAATGAAAAACTGTTTTTT. It encodes CAWSVRGRGPTGANEKLFF.

This chain links TRBV6-5 with TRBJ2-7; D unclear. CDR3 length: 13 residues. Trimming stripped 5 bases from V and 0 bases from J, with 8 bases between. Germline V lookup: CDR1 MNHEY, CDR2 SVGAGI. CDR3 sequence (DNA): TGTGCCAGCAGTCCCCTGGTCTCCTACGAGCAGTACTTC. Its protein is CASSPLVSYEQYF.